A selection of T cell receptor beta chains follows, all from one sample in a study of cytomegalovirus exposure and HLA in healthy donors. Using immunoSEQ multiplex PCR, the repertoire was profiled, and TCRdb retains in-frame clones only, with some absent. Of 68,000 or so clones in the sample, around 89% were seen once. Input material: PBMCs. These receptors all come from a woman aged 18-29 years in good health and CMV-seronegative. The CDR3 runs from the conserved cysteine through the conserved F or W. D genes are given only for firm matches. The listing skips clone size in some rows; elsewhere it reads once, few, many or a size class.

size: once; V: TRBV6-5; J: TRBJ1-1; D: .; DNA: TGTGCCAGCAGTTACCAAACAGCTCATACTGAAGCTTTCTTT; CDR3: CASSYQTAHTEAFF
size: .; V: TRBV5-1; J: TRBJ1-1; D: .; DNA: TGCGCCAGCAGCACCAGCAGGGGAACTGAAGCTTTCTTT; CDR3: CASSTSRGTEAFF
size: .; V: TRBV25-1; J: TRBJ1-2; D: .; DNA: TGTGCCAGCACCGAAGGGGGGGGCAACTATGGCTACACCTTC; CDR3: CASTEGGGNYGYTF
size: .; V: TRBV18; J: TRBJ1-2; D: .; DNA: TGTGCCAGCTCACCACCTGGGACAAACTATGGCTACACCTTC; CDR3: CASSPPGTNYGYTF
size: .; V: TRBV27; J: TRBJ2-4; D: TRBD1; DNA: TGTGCCAGCAGTCCTCAGCAGACCGGGACAGAAAACATTCAGTACTTC; CDR3: CASSPQQTGTENIQYF
size: .; V: TRBV5-1; J: TRBJ1-1; D: .; DNA: TGCGCCAGCAGCCCAGGGGAGAACACTGAAGCTTTCTTT; CDR3: CASSPGENTEAFF
size: .; V: TRBV2; J: TRBJ2-2; D: TRBD1; DNA: TGTGCCAGTATACAGGGGTACACCGGGGAGCTGTTTTTT; CDR3: CASIQGYTGELFF
size: once; V: TRBV7-8; J: TRBJ2-2; D: .; DNA: TGTGCCAGCAGCTCCCACCGACTAGCGAACACCGGGGAGCTGTTTTTT; CDR3: CASSSHRLANTGELFF
size: .; V: TRBV28; J: TRBJ2-7; D: TRBD1; DNA: TGTGCCAGCACCTCGGGACAGCTTACCTACGAGCAGTACTTC; CDR3: CASTSGQLTYEQYF
size: .; V: TRBV7-6; J: TRBJ2-7; D: TRBD2; DNA: TGTGCCAGCAGCTTCGGGACTAGCGGAGCCTACGAGCAGTACTTC; CDR3: CASSFGTSGAYEQYF
size: .; V: TRBV5-1; J: TRBJ1-4; D: .; DNA: TGCGCCAGCAGCTCCGGATATCGGGAGGGTACTAATGAAAAACTGTTTTTT; CDR3: CASSSGYREGTNEKLFF
size: .; V: TRBV6-6; J: TRBJ1-1; D: TRBD1; DNA: TGTGCCAGCAGGGGACCGACAGGGCACACTGAAGCTTTCTTT; CDR3: CASRGPTGHTEAFF
size: .; V: TRBV30; J: TRBJ2-1; D: TRBD2; DNA: TGTGCCTGGAGTAGGCGGGGGAGCTCCTACAATGAGCAGTTCTTC; CDR3: CAWSRRGSSYNEQFF
size: .; V: TRBV6-1; J: TRBJ2-7; D: .; DNA: TGTGCCAGCGACCAGGGGTGGGTTCTATACGAGCAGTACTTC; CDR3: CASDQGWVLYEQYF
size: .; V: TRBV28; J: TRBJ2-1; D: TRBD2; DNA: TGTGCCAGCGGAATCGTGCGGCTAGCGGGGGGGAGCTCCTACAATGAGCAGTTCTTC; CDR3: CASGIVRLAGGSSYNEQFF
size: .; V: TRBV20-1; J: TRBJ1-2; D: .; DNA: TGCAGTGTTCGAGCTAACTATGGCTACACCTTC; CDR3: CSVRANYGYTF
size: .; V: TRBV19; J: TRBJ2-5; D: .; DNA: TGTGCCAGTAGTACAGGGCGGAGTGAGACCCAGTACTTC; CDR3: CASSTGRSETQYF
size: .; V: TRBV11-2; J: TRBJ1-2; D: TRBD1; DNA: TGTGCCAGCAGCCCGTGGACAGGGAACTATGGCTACACCTTC; CDR3: CASSPWTGNYGYTF
size: .; V: TRBV6-1; J: TRBJ1-1; D: TRBD1; DNA: TGTGCCAGCAGTGAAAGACAGGGGGCGTTCACTGAAGCTTTCTTT; CDR3: CASSERQGAFTEAFF
size: .; V: TRBV5-1; J: TRBJ2-3; D: TRBD1; DNA: TGCGCCAGCAGCTTGTATCTCCCAGGGGGCGCATCAGATACGCAGTATTTT; CDR3: CASSLYLPGGASDTQYF
size: .; V: TRBV4-1; J: TRBJ2-7; D: .; DNA: TGCGCCAGCAGCCAAGGACTGGCCTACGAGCAGTACTTC; CDR3: CASSQGLAYEQYF
size: .; V: TRBV19; J: TRBJ2-1; D: .; DNA: TGTGCCAGTAGTACGCAGGGGTTGCACAATGAGCAGTTCTTC; CDR3: CASSTQGLHNEQFF
size: .; V: TRBV25-1; J: TRBJ2-3; D: .; DNA: TGTGCCAGCAGTGAGGACAGATATTCCACAGATACGCAGTATTTT; CDR3: CASSEDRYSTDTQYF
size: .; V: TRBV6-1; J: TRBJ2-7; D: .; DNA: TGTGCCAGCACCGAGGGCGGATCCTTCTACGAGCAGTACTTC; CDR3: CASTEGGSFYEQYF
size: .; V: TRBV18; J: TRBJ1-2; D: .; DNA: TGTGCCAGCTCACCAGTCGAATCGGGGTCGGGCTACACCTTC; CDR3: CASSPVESGSGYTF
size: .; V: TRBV11-2; J: TRBJ2-1; D: TRBD2; DNA: TGTGCCAGCCTCCGCGGGCTAGCGGGAGGGCTTGAGCAGTTCTTC; CDR3: CASLRGLAGGLEQFF
size: .; V: TRBV18; J: TRBJ2-7; D: TRBD1; DNA: TGTGCCAGCTCACCCCGGGACAGGGCCTACGAGCAGTACTTC; CDR3: CASSPRDRAYEQYF
size: .; V: TRBV7-9; J: TRBJ2-1; D: TRBD1; DNA: TGTGCCAGCAGCTTAGCTCTGGGACAGCTCGTCTCAAGGGGCAATGAGCAGTTCTTC; CDR3: CASSLALGQLVSRGNEQFF
size: once; V: TRBV14; J: TRBJ2-1; D: .; DNA: TGTGCCAGCAGCCAACTCGCGCGCTACCACTCCTACAATGAGCAGTTCTTC; CDR3: CASSQLARYHSYNEQFF
size: .; V: TRBV10-3; J: TRBJ2-7; D: TRBD2; DNA: TGTGCCATCTCCGGTAGCGGGAGGAGCTCCTACGAGCAGTACTTC; CDR3: CAISGSGRSSYEQYF
size: .; V: TRBV6-5; J: TRBJ2-7; D: TRBD1; DNA: TGTGCCAGCAAAGGGGACAGGGTCTACGAGCAGTACTTC; CDR3: CASKGDRVYEQYF
size: .; V: TRBV7-2; J: TRBJ2-1; D: .; DNA: TGTGCCAGCAGCCAGCTCTCGGGACACAACAATGAGCAGTTCTTC; CDR3: CASSQLSGHNNEQFF
size: .; V: TRBV10-2; J: TRBJ1-1; D: .; DNA: TGCGCCAGCAGAAACGGGGAGACCCAGCACACTGAAGCTTTCTTT; CDR3: CASRNGETQHTEAFF
size: .; V: TRBV20-1; J: TRBJ2-7; D: .; DNA: TGCAGTGCTTTACAGGGCTACGAGCAGTACTTC; CDR3: CSALQGYEQYF
size: .; V: TRBV7-9; J: TRBJ2-3; D: .; DNA: TGTGCCAGCAGCTTTACCGGGGATACGCAGTATTTT; CDR3: CASSFTGDTQYF
size: .; V: TRBV5-1; J: TRBJ1-2; D: .; DNA: TGCGCCAGCACCCTCCAAACGGGGGGGAACTATGGCTACACCTTC; CDR3: CASTLQTGGNYGYTF
size: .; V: TRBV20-1; J: TRBJ2-5; D: .; DNA: TGCAGTGCTAGCTTCAGGGAGACCCAGTACTTC; CDR3: CSASFRETQYF
size: .; V: TRBV11-2; J: TRBJ2-7; D: .; DNA: TGTGCCAGCAGCTTGTCAGCGCCTATACGCTCCTACGAGCAGTACTTC; CDR3: CASSLSAPIRSYEQYF
size: .; V: TRBV30; J: TRBJ2-1; D: TRBD2; DNA: TGTGCCTGGGGGCTAGCGGGGGGTGACAATGAGCAGTTCTTC; CDR3: CAWGLAGGDNEQFF
size: .; V: TRBV28; J: TRBJ2-7; D: TRBD1; DNA: TGTGCCAGCAGCCGAACGGGGGTCCGGGACAGGGTTGTCCACGAGCAGTACTTC; CDR3: CASSRTGVRDRVVHEQYF